The 14 T cell receptor beta chains reported below all come from one sample, sequenced in a study of response to subunit inactivated influenza vaccine listed by TCRdb under 2018. The library was obtained by RT-PCR. Sequencing was carried out with an Illumina HiSeq 2500. In TCRdb, the public reads were trimmed at Q25 with fastp and aligned with MiXCR, with productive beta chains retained. Every distinct CDR3 protein forms one entry, paired with its most common genes and DNA. Within this sample are a few hundred thousand distinct CDR3 sequences, with less than 15% of them counted one time only. The top ten clonotypes cover 11% of the sample. The material was PBMCs from blood, obtained 11 to 12 days after vaccination. These receptors originate from a man over 45 who received an inactivated influenza vaccine. Donor details come from another sample of the same person, matched by shared clones.

This clonotype showed up many times. The rearrangement joins TRBV12-3 or TRBV12-4 to TRBJ2-1, with TRBD2 matching 7 bases. V was clipped by 6 bases and J by 5 bases; unmatched bases: 10. There are 15 residues in the CDR3. DNA of the CDR3: TGTGCCAGCAGCCTATTGAATCTAGCGGACAATGAGCAGTTCTTC. This codes for CASSLLNLADNEQFF.

This clonotype came up many times. The chain employs TRBV7-9 and TRBJ2-1, with 7 bases aligning to TRBD2. J lost 6 bases, V lost 6 bases, and 26 bases had no gene match. CDR1 is SEHNR, CDR2 FQNEAQ, per germline (reference sequence). The CDR3 has 20 residues. The CDR3 loop reads CASSSTESRSETSPLNEQFF. Written as DNA, the CDR3 is TGTGCCAGCAGTTCGACAGAGTCCAGGTCAGAGACTAGCCCTCTCAATGAGCAGTTCTTC.

This clonotype occurred a few times. This chain joins TRBV7-2 and TRBJ1-1; D remains ambiguous. This CDR3 spans 12 amino acids. CDR1 SGHTA and CDR2 FQGNSA come from the germline V gene. V lost 2 bases to trimming and J lost 10 bases, with 11 bases between them. CDR3 nucleotide sequence: TGTGCCAGCAGCTTATTATACGGCGGAGCTTTCTTT. It yields the protein CASSLLYGGAFF.

This clonotype was seen only a few times. The chain uses TRBV11-2 and TRBJ2-7, with TRBD2 matching 10 bases. Losses at the gene ends were 1 base for V and 2 bases for J; bases not matched to a gene: 14. This CDR3 is built from 19 residues. In germline, CDR1 is SGHAT, CDR2 FQNNGV. CDR3 nucleotides: TGTGCCAGCAGCTTAGGACGGTTGAGACGGACTAGCGGAACCTACGAGCAGTACTTC. Translated, it gives CASSLGRLRRTSGTYEQYF.

The CDR3 sequence: CASSGQAIETQYF. For the CDR3, the DNA is TGTGCCAGCTCTGGACAGGCGATTGAGACCCAGTACTTC. This chain connects TRBV10-3 to TRBJ2-5, with 7 bases identical to TRBD1. V dropped 10 bases and J dropped 5; count of bases not matched to a gene: 10. The CDR3 has 13 amino acids. In germline, CDR1 is ENHRY, CDR2 SYGVKD.

The CDR3 is CASSSSGGETQYF. The CDR3 coding sequence is TGTGCCAGCAGTAGTAGCGGAGGGGAGACCCAGTACTTC. The chain joins TRBV11-2 to TRBJ2-5, with a possible D match to TRBD2 (6 bases). Germline V gene data show CDR1 as SGHAT and CDR2 as FQNNGV. V lost 6 bases, J lost 5 bases, and 13 bases lay in between. The CDR3 runs 13 residues.

This clonotype was seen a few times. The rearrangement joins TRBV20-1 to TRBJ2-7; 8 nucleotides line up with TRBD1. The CDR3 runs 14 residues. J lost 5 bases, V lost 4 bases, and 10 bases had no gene match. Germline V gene lookup returns CDR1 DFQATT and CDR2 SNEGSKA (reference sequence). As DNA, the CDR3 is TGCAGTGCTACGCACAGGGGGTTAATCGACGAGCAGTACTTC. The encoded protein is CSATHRGLIDEQYF.

In its sample, this clonotype was seen many times. The V gene is TRBV28, the J gene TRBJ2-1; D gene ambiguous. V lost 6 bases and J 9 bases, leaving 9 bases between the germline ends. In germline, CDR1 is MDHEN, CDR2 SYDVKM. The CDR3 loop spans 11 amino acids. The CDR3 bases are TGTGCCAGCAGCTTACTGGGTGAGCAGTTCTTC. This codes for CASSLLGEQFF.

In this sample, this clonotype turned up many times. This chain connects TRBV12-3 or TRBV12-4 to TRBJ2-7; 8 positions agree with TRBD2. The V and J ends lost 4 bases and 3 bases, in that order; junction bases with no gene match: 2. The CDR3 contains 13 residues. CDR3 sequence: CASSSTSGYEQYF. The CDR3 region has the DNA TGTGCCAGCAGTTCAACTAGCGGCTACGAGCAGTACTTC.

This clonotype has ten or more counts. As DNA, the CDR3 is TGTGCCAGCCGGGGTATTGGGGACTCTATATTCTACGAGCAGTACTTC. Its protein is CASRGIGDSIFYEQYF. The V call is TRBV6-1, the J call TRBJ2-7; D possibly corresponds to TRBD2 (6 bases). V was shortened by 8 bases and J by 3 bases, with 23 bases between the two germline ends. This CDR3 is 16 amino acids long. CDR1 and CDR2 from the germline V gene are MNHNS and SASEGT.

This clonotype has a count of ten or more. The chain is built from TRBV12-3 or TRBV12-4 and TRBJ1-5; 8 nucleotides align to TRBD1. Trimming at V came to 6 bases and at J to 0 bases, leaving 4 bases not matched to a gene. CDR3 length equals 15 residues. In DNA form, the CDR3 reads TGTGCCAGCAGCCGTACAGGGGGTAGCAATCAGCCCCAGCATTTT. Its protein product is CASSRTGGSNQPQHF.

The J gene is TRBJ2-3, the V gene TRBV2; 13 nucleotides match TRBD2. Trimming took 4 bases from V and 7 from J; bases not matched to a gene: 5. Per the germline V gene, CDR1 is SNHLY and CDR2 is FYNNEI. The CDR3 has 15 amino acids. CDR3 DNA: TGTGCCAGCAGTGCGACTAGCGGGAGGTTAAATACGCAGTATTTT. Translating it yields CASSATSGRLNTQYF.

In its sample, this clonotype was seen a few times. CDR3 region: CASSLVDRVEQYF. The CDR3 DNA reads as TGTGCCAGCAGCTTAGTGGACAGGGTCGAGCAGTACTTC. The chain carries TRBV11-2 and TRBJ2-7, with 8 bases matching TRBD1. The V gene end was trimmed by 1 base and the J gene end by 6 bases; junction bases not matched to a gene: 2. This CDR3 is 13 amino acids long. The germline CDR1 and CDR2 sequences are SGHAT and FQNNGV.

The sample holds a few counts of this clonotype. V gene TRBV10-3 combines with J gene TRBJ2-2; 7 positions agree with TRBD1. The CDR3 runs to 15 residues. Trimming at V came to 0 bases and at J to 7 bases, leaving 5 bases not matched to a gene. CDR1 is ENHRY, CDR2 SYGVKD, per germline. The CDR3 reads CAISESRQGHGELFF. The CDR3 bases are TGTGCCATCAGTGAGTCGCGACAGGGTCACGGGGAGCTGTTTTTT.